This T cell receptor beta chain was recorded in a study of blood T cell repertoires in COVID-19. Study as a whole: Samples taken during acute and convalescent COVID-19 were collected in the United States, Italy and Spain. PBMCs, B-cell-depleted T cells, or T cells were the source of the cDNA or gDNA that made up the material.

Authors' methods: From reference gene primer amplification, estimates of nucleated cell counts were derived. TCRdb keeps only in-frame clones here, not all; method: immunoSEQ multiplex PCR. V, J and clone size were drawn from that table, and D and trimming were deduced from the DNA. The repertoire holds just over 250,000 clones, with around four fifths as singletons. V was shortened by 4 bases and J by 3 bases, with 12 bases between the two germline ends. The germline V gene encodes CDR1 SGHDT and CDR2 YYEEEE. The CDR3 loop spans 14 amino acids. The age range of participants was about 18 to 90 years, with residence in under 30 US areas.

The sample consisted of PBMCs or T cells enriched from blood (not recorded which). V usage is TRBV5-6 and J usage is TRBJ2-3; possible D gene TRBD2, 6 bases. The clonotype was recovered from a young man with acute COVID-19. CDR3 in amino acids: CASSPGRETDTQYF. Here the CDR3 DNA reads TGTGCCAGCAGCCCGGGGCGGGAAACAGATACGCAGTATTTT.